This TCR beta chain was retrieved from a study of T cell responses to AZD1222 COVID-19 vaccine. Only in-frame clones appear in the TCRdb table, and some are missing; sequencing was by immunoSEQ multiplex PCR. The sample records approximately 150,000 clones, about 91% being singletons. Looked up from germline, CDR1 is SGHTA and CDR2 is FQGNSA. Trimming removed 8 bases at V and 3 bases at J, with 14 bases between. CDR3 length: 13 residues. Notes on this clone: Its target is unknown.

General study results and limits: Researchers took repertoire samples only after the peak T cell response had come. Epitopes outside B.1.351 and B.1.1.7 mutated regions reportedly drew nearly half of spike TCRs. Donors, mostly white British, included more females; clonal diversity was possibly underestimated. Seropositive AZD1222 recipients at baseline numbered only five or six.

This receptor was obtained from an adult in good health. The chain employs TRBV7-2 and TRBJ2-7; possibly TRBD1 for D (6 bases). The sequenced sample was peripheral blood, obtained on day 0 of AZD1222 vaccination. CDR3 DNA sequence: TGTGCCAGCGGATTTGGGACACACTACGAGCAGTACTTC. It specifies CASGFGTHYEQYF.